The clone carrying this T cell receptor (beta chain) is medium-sized within its sample. Antigen specificity is unknown. With 10-nucleotide random UMIs, 5'RACE was used to make the cDNA. The authors obtained over 160 million TCR-beta sequences from 15-18 subjects per sequencing run. TCRdb reprocessed the 5' RACE reads via MiXCR and lists one record per CDR3 protein. In the table there are over 35,000 distinct CDR3 sequences, 2.5% of which are singletons. The source of the sample is a study of neurological immune-mediated disorders. General study points: Expanded clones shared no identical CDR3 amino acid sequences across subjects, which suggested private TCR-beta repertoires in all groups.

Between the trimmed V and J ends, which lost 2 bases and 3 bases, there was a span of 11 bases. The CDR3 contains 14 residues. The sequenced sample was PBMCs. This clonotype originated in a man aged 50-59 years with multiple sclerosis. This sequence joins TRBV12-3 or TRBV12-4 and TRBJ2-7; D unclear. As DNA, the CDR3 is TGTGCCAGCAGTTTAATTGCCAGGCACTACGAGCAGTACTTC. Residues: CASSLIARHYEQYF.